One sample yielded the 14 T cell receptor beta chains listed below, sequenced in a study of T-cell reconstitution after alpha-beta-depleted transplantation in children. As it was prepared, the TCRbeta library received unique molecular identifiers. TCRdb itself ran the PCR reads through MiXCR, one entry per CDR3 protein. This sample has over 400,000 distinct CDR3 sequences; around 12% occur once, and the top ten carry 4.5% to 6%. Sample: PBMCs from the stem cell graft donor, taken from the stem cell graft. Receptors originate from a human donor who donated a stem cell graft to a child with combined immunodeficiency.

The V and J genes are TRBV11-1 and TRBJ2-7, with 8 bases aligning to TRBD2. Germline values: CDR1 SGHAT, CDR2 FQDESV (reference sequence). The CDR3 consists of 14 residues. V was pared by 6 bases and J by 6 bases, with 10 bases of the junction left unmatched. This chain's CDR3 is CASSMGLGSREQYF. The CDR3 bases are TGTGCCAGCAGTATGGGACTAGGCTCCCGCGAGCAGTACTTC.

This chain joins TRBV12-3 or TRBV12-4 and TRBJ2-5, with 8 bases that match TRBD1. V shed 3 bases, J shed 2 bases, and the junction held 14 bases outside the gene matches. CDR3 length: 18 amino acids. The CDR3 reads CASSFLQGAEENQETQYF. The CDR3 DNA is TGTGCCAGCAGTTTTCTGCAGGGGGCCGAAGAAAATCAAGAGACCCAGTACTTC.

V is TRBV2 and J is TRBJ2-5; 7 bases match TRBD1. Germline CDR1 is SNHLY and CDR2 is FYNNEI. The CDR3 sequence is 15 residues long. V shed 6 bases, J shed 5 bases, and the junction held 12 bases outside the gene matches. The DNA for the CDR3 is TGTGCCAGCAGGCCAACAGGGGCGGTAGTGGAGACCCAGTACTTC. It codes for CASRPTGAVVETQYF. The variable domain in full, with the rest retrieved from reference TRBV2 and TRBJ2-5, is EPEVTQTPSHQVTQMGQEVILRCVPISNHLYFYWYRQILGQKVEFLVSFYNNEISEKSEIFDDQFSVERPDGSNFTLKIRSTKLEDSAMYFCASRPTGAVVETQYFGPGTRLLVL.

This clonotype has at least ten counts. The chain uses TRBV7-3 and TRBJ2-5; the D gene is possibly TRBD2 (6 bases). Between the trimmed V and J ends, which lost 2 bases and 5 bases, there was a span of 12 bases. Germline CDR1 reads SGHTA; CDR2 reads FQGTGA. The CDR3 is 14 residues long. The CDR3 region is CASSLDSGSETQYF. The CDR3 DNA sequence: TGTGCCAGCAGCTTAGATAGCGGTTCTGAGACCCAGTACTTC. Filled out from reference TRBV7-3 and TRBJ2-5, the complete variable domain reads GAGVSQTPSNKVTEKGKYVELRCDPISGHTALYWYRQSLGQGPEFLIYFQGTGAADDSGLPNDRFFAVRPEGSVSTLKIQRTERGDSAVYLCASSLDSGSETQYFGPGTRLLVL.

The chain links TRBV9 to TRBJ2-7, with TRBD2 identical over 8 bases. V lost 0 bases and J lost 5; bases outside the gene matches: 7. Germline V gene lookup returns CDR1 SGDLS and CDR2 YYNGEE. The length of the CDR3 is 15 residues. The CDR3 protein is CASSVVPSGSHEQYF. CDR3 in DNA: TGTGCCAGCAGCGTAGTCCCCAGCGGGAGCCACGAGCAGTACTTC.

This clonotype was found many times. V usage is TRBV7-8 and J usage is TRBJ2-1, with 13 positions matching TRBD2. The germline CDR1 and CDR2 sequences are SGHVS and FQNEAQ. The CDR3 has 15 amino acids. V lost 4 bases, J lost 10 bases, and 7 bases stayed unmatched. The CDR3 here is CASSYGTSGEPEQFF. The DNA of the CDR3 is TGTGCCAGCAGCTATGGGACTAGCGGGGAACCCGAGCAGTTCTTC.

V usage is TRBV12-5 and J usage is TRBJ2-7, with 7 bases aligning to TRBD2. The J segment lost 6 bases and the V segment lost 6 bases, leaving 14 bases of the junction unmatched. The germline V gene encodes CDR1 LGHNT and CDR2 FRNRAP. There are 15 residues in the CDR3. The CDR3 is CASGIGGLMVSEQYF. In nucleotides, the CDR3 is TGTGCTAGTGGAATCGGGGGGTTGATGGTTTCCGAGCAGTACTTC.

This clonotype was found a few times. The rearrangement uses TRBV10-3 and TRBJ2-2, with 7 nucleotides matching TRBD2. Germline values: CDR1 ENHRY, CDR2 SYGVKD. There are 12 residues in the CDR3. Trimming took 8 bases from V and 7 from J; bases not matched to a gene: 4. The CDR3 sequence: CAIAGENGELFF. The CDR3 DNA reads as TGTGCCATCGCGGGAGAAAACGGGGAGCTGTTTTTT.

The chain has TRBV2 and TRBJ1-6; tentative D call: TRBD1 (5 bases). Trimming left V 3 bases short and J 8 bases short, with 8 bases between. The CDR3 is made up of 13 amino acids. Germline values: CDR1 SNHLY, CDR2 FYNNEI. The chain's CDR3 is CASSDGGYSPLHF. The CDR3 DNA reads TGTGCCAGCAGTGACGGGGGGTATTCACCCCTCCACTTT. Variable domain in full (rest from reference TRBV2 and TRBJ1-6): EPEVTQTPSHQVTQMGQEVILRCVPISNHLYFYWYRQILGQKVEFLVSFYNNEISEKSEIFDDQFSVERPDGSNFTLKIRSTKLEDSAMYFCASSDGGYSPLHFGNGTRLTVT.

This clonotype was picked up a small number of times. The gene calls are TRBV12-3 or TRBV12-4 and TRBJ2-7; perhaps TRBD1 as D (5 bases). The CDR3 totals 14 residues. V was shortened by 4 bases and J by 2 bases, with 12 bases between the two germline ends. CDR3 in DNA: TGTGCCAGCAGTTCTCGACAGCAAACCTACGAGCAGTACTTC. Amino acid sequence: CASSSRQQTYEQYF.

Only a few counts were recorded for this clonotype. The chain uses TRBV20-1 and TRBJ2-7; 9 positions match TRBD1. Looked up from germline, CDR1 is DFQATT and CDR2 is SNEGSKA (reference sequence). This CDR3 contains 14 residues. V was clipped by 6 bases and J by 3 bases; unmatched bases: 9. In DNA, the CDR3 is TGCAGTGCCCACTCGGGACAGGGCTTCTACGAGCAGTACTTC. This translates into CSAHSGQGFYEQYF.

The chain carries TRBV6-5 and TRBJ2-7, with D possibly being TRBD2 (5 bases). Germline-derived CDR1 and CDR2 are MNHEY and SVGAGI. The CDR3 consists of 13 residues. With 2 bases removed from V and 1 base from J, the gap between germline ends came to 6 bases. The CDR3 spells CASSYRESYEQYF. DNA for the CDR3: TGTGCCAGCAGTTACAGGGAGTCCTACGAGCAGTACTTC.

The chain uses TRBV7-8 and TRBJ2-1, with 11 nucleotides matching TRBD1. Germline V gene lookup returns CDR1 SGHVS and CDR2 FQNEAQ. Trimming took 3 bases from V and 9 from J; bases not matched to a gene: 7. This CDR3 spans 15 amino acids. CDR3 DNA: TGTGCCAGCAGCTTCCGGGACAGGGGGGGTTTTGAGCAGTTCTTC. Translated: CASSFRDRGGFEQFF.

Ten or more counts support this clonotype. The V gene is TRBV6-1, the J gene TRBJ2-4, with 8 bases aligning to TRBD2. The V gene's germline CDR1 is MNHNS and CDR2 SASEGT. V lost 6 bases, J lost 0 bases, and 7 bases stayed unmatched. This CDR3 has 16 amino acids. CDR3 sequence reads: CASSRGGSLAKNIQYF. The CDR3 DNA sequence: TGTGCCAGCAGCCGGGGGGGGTCTTTAGCCAAAAACATTCAGTACTTC.